This T cell receptor (beta chain) was recorded in a study of CD8 T cells in ankylosing spondylitis (dated by TCRdb to 2015 to 2018). In the study overall: T cell receptor beta repertoires were profiled in healthy donors and ankylosing spondylitis patients so that disease-linked TCR variants could be found. The whole study cohort included some 100 healthy donors and roughly 24 ankylosing spondylitis patients. Peripheral blood samples were taken, and synovial fluid was additionally collected from ankylosing spondylitis patients.

V and J are trimmed by 7 bases and 7 bases, and the gene matches miss 4 bases of the junction. The CDR3, from cysteine to phenylalanine, totals 13 residues. Just CDR3 DNA is preserved here, 39 bases in frame from base 1. According to the germline V gene, CDR1 reads SQVTM and CDR2 reads ANQGSEA. Reads for this sample came from an Illumina HiSeq 2500. TCR beta libraries were prepared by quantitative 5'-RACE with molecular barcodes. As for the authors' bioinformatics: A new computational method, built on a probabilistic model of VDJ rearrangement, was used to identify disease-linked TCR variants. Using fastp at Q25 and MiXCR, TCRdb reprocessed the public reads and kept productive beta chains. Rows merge per CDR3 protein into single entries with the most common DNA and genes. TCRdb, not the authors, supplied the V and J calls. The sample profile shows some 40,000 distinct CDR3 sequences; 10% of them were found once. The leading ten clones occupy approximately 15% of the sample.

General conclusions and limits of the study: According to the report, matched synovial fluid samples from ankylosing spondylitis patients were significantly enriched for the disease-linked clones. A TCR beta motif made up of several highly homologous amino acid variants appeared to be characteristic of blood from ankylosing spondylitis patients. In peripheral blood, the disease-linked clones were found at relatively low frequencies and had a CD8+ phenotype. Some TCR beta motif variants had previously been reported in synovial fluid and blood of reactive arthritis patients, which suggested common disease-initiation mechanisms.

This clonotype was recorded at least ten times. Its recognized antigen is unknown. No quality values exist for individual bases; no much larger clone is one base distant. The source is a male donor with ankylosing spondylitis or in good health (not recorded which). The sequenced material came from blood, either unsorted or a sorted T cell fraction (not recorded which). The V and J genes are TRBV29-1 and TRBJ2-1; TRBD2 matches 13 bases in the middle. The nucleotides read TGCAGCGCTACGGGACTAGCGGGAAATGAGCAGTTCTTC. The encoded protein is CSATGLAGNEQFF.